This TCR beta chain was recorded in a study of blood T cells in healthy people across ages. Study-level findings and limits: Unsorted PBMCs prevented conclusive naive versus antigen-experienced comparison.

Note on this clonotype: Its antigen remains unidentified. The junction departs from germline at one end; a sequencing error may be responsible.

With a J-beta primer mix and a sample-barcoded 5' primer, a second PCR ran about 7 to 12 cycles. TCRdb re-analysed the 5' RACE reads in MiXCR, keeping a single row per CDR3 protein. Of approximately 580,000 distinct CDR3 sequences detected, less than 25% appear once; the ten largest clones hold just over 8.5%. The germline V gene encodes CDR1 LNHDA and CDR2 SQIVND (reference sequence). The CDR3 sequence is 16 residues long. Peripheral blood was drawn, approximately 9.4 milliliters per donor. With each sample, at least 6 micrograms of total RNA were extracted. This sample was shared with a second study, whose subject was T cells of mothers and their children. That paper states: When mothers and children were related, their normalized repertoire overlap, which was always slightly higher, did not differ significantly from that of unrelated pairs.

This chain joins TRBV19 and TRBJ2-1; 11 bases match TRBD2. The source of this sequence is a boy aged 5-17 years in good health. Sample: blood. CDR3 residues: CASSPLAGGPSNEHFF. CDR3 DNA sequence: TGTGCCAGTAGTCCTTTAGCGGGAGGGCCCTCGAATGAGCATTTCTTC.